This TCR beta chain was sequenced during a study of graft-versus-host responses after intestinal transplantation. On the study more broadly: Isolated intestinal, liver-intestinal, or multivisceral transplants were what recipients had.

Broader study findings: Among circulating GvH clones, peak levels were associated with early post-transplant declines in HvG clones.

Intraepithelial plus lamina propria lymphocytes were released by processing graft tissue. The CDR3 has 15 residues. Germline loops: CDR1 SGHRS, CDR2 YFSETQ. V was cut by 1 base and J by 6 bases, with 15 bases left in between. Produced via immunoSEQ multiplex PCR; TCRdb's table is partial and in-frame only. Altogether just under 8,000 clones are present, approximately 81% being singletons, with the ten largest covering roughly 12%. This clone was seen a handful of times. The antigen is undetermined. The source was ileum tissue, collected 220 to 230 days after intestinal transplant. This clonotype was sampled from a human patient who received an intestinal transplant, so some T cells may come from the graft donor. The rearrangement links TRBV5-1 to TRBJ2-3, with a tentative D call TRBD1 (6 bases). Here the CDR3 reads CASSLPIRQADTQYF. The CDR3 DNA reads TGCGCCAGCAGCTTGCCCATTCGACAGGCGGATACGCAGTATTTT.